This note documents a single T cell receptor beta chain sequence. In the original workflow: Amplifying reference gene primers gave estimates of nucleated cell counts. Clones were sequenced by immunoSEQ multiplex PCR, and TCRdb holds only the in-frame ones, with some missing. That table supplies the V and J calls and clone size; D and trimming were determined from the DNA. The data hold approximately 83,000 clones, with 85% observed a single time. CDR3 length: 14 amino acids. Germline loops: CDR1 SGDLS, CDR2 YYNGEE. V was cut by 2 bases and J by 3 bases, with 9 bases left in between. The data are from a study of blood T cell repertoires in COVID-19.

The J gene is TRBJ2-1, the V gene TRBV9; a weak D match, TRBD1 (6 bases). This TCR was recovered from a man in his fifties with acute or convalescent COVID-19. Input material: peripheral blood. The CDR3 sequence is CASSVRDNYNEQFF. The CDR3 bases are TGTGCCAGCAGCGTCCGGGACAACTACAATGAGCAGTTCTTC. Supplemented by reference TRBV9 and TRBJ2-1, the full variable domain reads DSGVTQTPKHLITATGQRVTLRCSPRSGDLSVYWYQQSLDQGLQFLIQYYNGEERAKGNILERFSAQQFPDLHSELNLSSLELGDSALYFCASSVRDNYNEQFFGPGTRLTVL.